This T cell receptor (beta chain) appears in the sequencing data of a study of spatial heterogeneity in lung cancer. Overall study context: The donors were 70 or so patients with non-small cell lung cancer that was early-stage and untreated. Sequencing of follow-up PBMC samples took place when they were available, at a median of approximately 2 years after resection.

TCRdb itself ran the 5' RACE reads through MiXCR, one entry per CDR3 protein. This sample carries about 120,000 distinct CDR3 sequences, 12% of them seen once, and the ten largest clones take over 15%. Indicated time point: blood at routine non-recurrence follow-up after resection. From tumor, nontumor lung or frozen PBMC, whole RNA was taken unsorted for sequencing. This clonotype was counted many times. Its target is not known. Between the trimmed V and J ends, which lost 3 bases and 7 bases, there was a span of 9 bases. This CDR3 comprises 12 residues. From germline, CDR1 is MDHEN and CDR2 SYDVKM. The study, taken as a whole, reports: Follow-up blood showed ubiquitous expanded tumor TCRs less than blood at resection did.

The sample was PBMCs, taken at follow-up. The chain carries TRBV28 and TRBJ1-2; D unclear. The TCR was taken from a male donor with early-stage non-small cell lung cancer. DNA of the CDR3: TGTGCCAGCAGTTTTGGAGGGAGTGGCTACACCTTC. Translating gives CASSFGGSGYTF.